A single sample gave rise to the 28 T cell receptor beta chains below, sequenced in a study of T cell changes during pregnancy in multiple sclerosis. Measured with immunoSEQ multiplex PCR; TCRdb has only the in-frame clones, and not every one. The table has approximately 100,000 clones, about 94% seen once. This specimen was peripheral blood, taken in the third trimester of pregnancy. The receptors stem from a female donor with multiple sclerosis, enrolled in a pregnancy study.

This sequence joins TRBV9 and TRBJ1-2; D not resolved. Germline V gene data show CDR1 as SGDLS and CDR2 as YYNGEE. The V end lost 4 bases, the J end lost 12 bases, and 13 bases lay between the germline ends. This CDR3 has 11 residues. DNA of the CDR3: TGTGCCAGCAGCTCTCAGGCTTCACACACCTTC. Translated: CASSSQASHTF.

The count of this clone is one. The rearrangement links TRBV28 to TRBJ1-2, with D perhaps matching TRBD1 (6 bases). The V gene lost 3 bases and the J gene lost 3 bases, with 11 bases spanning the gap. This CDR3 spans 14 amino acids. Per germline, CDR1 MDHEN and CDR2 SYDVKM. Here the CDR3 DNA reads TGTGCCAGCAGTTTTTGGGGGCGCGACTATGGCTACACCTTC. Translating gives CASSFWGRDYGYTF.

The rearrangement links TRBV28 to TRBJ1-1; 8 bases are a match to TRBD1. The CDR3 loop spans 15 amino acids. CDR1 MDHEN and CDR2 SYDVKM come from the germline V gene. V dropped 5 bases and J dropped 6; count of bases not matched to a gene: 11. CDR3: CASSESGTGSPEAFF. CDR3 sequence (DNA): TGTGCCAGCAGTGAGAGTGGGACAGGCTCACCTGAAGCTTTCTTT.

The chain recombines TRBV2 with TRBJ2-1, with D hard to call. Trimming took 7 bases from V and 0 from J, leaving 10 bases between them. The CDR3 length is 14 residues. The V gene's germline CDR1 is SNHLY and CDR2 FYNNEI. The CDR3 here is CASTDSSSYNEQFF. CDR3 nucleotide sequence: TGTGCCAGCACCGACTCAAGCTCCTACAATGAGCAGTTCTTC.

The genes are TRBV6-1 and TRBJ2-1; TRBD1 is a possible D gene (6 bases). This CDR3 contains 17 residues. With 0 bases removed from V and 0 bases from J, the gap between germline ends came to 12 bases. Germline V CDR1 and CDR2: MNHNS, SASEGT. The CDR3 sequence is CASSEAYRVVSYNEQFF. The CDR3 DNA is TGTGCCAGCAGTGAAGCGTACAGGGTGGTCTCCTACAATGAGCAGTTCTTC.

The chain joins TRBV7-9 to TRBJ1-2; no clear D gene. Germline assignment: CDR1 SEHNR and CDR2 FQNEAQ (reference sequence). Trimming cost V 4 bases and J 5 bases, with 11 bases left between them. This CDR3 region has 13 residues. The CDR3 DNA reads as TGTGCCAGCAGCTCCGACACAGATTATGGCTACACCTTC. It codes for CASSSDTDYGYTF.

V usage is TRBV11-2 and J usage is TRBJ2-7, with D possibly TRBD1 on 6 matching bases. The CDR3 totals 14 residues. Germline V gene lookup returns CDR1 SGHAT and CDR2 FQNNGV. Trimming left V 6 bases short and J 0 bases short, with 12 bases between. The CDR3 sequence: CASSTGWSSYEQYF. The CDR3 DNA reads TGTGCCAGCAGTACAGGGTGGAGCTCCTACGAGCAGTACTTC.

V and J are TRBV29-1 and TRBJ2-7; TRBD1 is a possible D gene (6 bases). This CDR3 is built from 13 residues. The germline V and J ends were trimmed by 5 bases and 1 base, with 12 bases remaining between them. Per the germline V gene, CDR1 is SQVTM and CDR2 is ANQGSEA. CDR3 loop: CSVSDDRSYEQYF. In DNA form, the CDR3 reads TGCAGCGTTTCGGACGACAGGTCCTACGAGCAGTACTTC.

The chain employs TRBV19 and TRBJ1-1; D gene uncertain. This CDR3 comprises 13 residues. V lost 2 bases and J lost 4, with 8 bases in between. Germline V CDR1 and CDR2: LNHDA, SQIVND (reference sequence). CDR3 DNA: TGTGCCAGTAGTATAATCCGGGGCACTGAAGCTTTCTTT. Translation gives CASSIIRGTEAFF.

The CDR3 is CASSLEVREWNTEAFF. CDR3 DNA: TGTGCCAGCAGTTTAGAGGTTCGGGAGTGGAACACTGAAGCTTTCTTT. The chain recombines TRBV28 with TRBJ1-1; D uncertain. The CDR3 sequence is 16 residues long. V shed 2 bases and J shed 1 base, with 14 bases lying between them. Germline-derived CDR1 and CDR2 are MDHEN and SYDVKM. Filled out from reference TRBV28 and TRBJ1-1, the complete variable domain reads DVKVTQSSRYLVKRTGEKVFLECVQDMDHENMFWYRQDPGLGLRLIYFSYDVKMKEKGDIPEGYSVSREKKERFSLILESASTNQTSMYLCASSLEVREWNTEAFFGQGTRLTVV.

This chain connects TRBV13 to TRBJ2-1; D unclear. Trimming took off 5 bases at V and 4 bases at J, with 18 bases between the two ends. This CDR3 comprises 16 residues. From germline, CDR1 is PRHDT and CDR2 FYEKMQ (reference sequence). This CDR3 reads CASSKLRPLSYNEQFF. In DNA form, the CDR3 reads TGTGCCAGCAGCAAACTTCGCCCCCTATCTTACAATGAGCAGTTCTTC.

The rearrangement links TRBV6-5 to TRBJ2-5; 7 bases are shared with TRBD2. CDR1 is MNHEY, CDR2 SVGAGI, per germline. Losses at the gene ends were 2 bases for V and 2 bases for J; bases not matched to a gene: 2. The length of the CDR3 is 14 residues. The CDR3 bases are TGTGCCAGCAGTTACGCTAGCGGACAAGAGACCCAGTACTTC. The encoded protein is CASSYASGQETQYF.

The table lists this clone with a count of one. The V gene is TRBV27, the J gene TRBJ2-1, with 11 bases lining up with TRBD1. V shed 3 bases and J 6 bases; nucleotides not matched to a gene: 1. Germline V lookup: CDR1 MNHEY, CDR2 SMNVEV (reference sequence). The CDR3 has 14 amino acids. The CDR3 sequence: CASSFGTGGNEQFF. The CDR3 DNA reads TGTGCCAGCAGTTTCGGGACAGGGGGCAATGAGCAGTTCTTC.

Here the CDR3 reads CASSFLGLGGSDTDTQYF. CDR3 nucleotide sequence: TGTGCCAGCAGCTTCTTAGGCCTGGGCGGGAGTGACACAGATACGCAGTATTTT. This chain connects TRBV13 to TRBJ2-3; 7 bases are a match to TRBD2. The CDR3 sequence is 18 residues long. Germline loops: CDR1 PRHDT, CDR2 FYEKMQ (reference sequence). V was clipped by 3 bases and J by 2 bases; unmatched bases: 14.

This rearrangement joins TRBV5-8 to TRBJ1-1; D may be TRBD1 (5 bases). Germline loops: CDR1 SGHTS, CDR2 YDEGEE. V gave up 4 bases and J gave up 5 bases, with 15 bases separating them. The CDR3 contains 14 residues. The CDR3 sequence is CASSVRAGWTEAFF. CDR3 coding DNA: TGTGCCAGCAGCGTCAGGGCAGGATGGACTGAAGCTTTCTTT.

This chain links TRBV19 with TRBJ2-7, with TRBD2 as a possible D gene (5 bases). V was shortened by 5 bases and J by 4 bases, with 15 bases between the two germline ends. The CDR3 covers 14 residues. Per germline, CDR1 LNHDA and CDR2 SQIVND (reference sequence). CDR3 nucleotide sequence: TGTGCCAGTAGTCCCCGGACTGTGGGATACGAGCAGTACTTC. Its translation is CASSPRTVGYEQYF.

J is TRBJ1-4 and V is TRBV7-2; D is possibly TRBD1 (5 bases). Trimming pared 1 base from V and 8 bases from J, leaving 8 bases between. Looked up from germline, CDR1 is SGHTA and CDR2 is FQGNSA. The CDR3 is 13 amino acids. The CDR3 is CASSLGGGEKLFF. In DNA, the CDR3 is TGTGCCAGCAGCTTAGGTGGGGGGGAAAAACTGTTTTTT.

CDR3 coding DNA: TGTGCCAGCAGTACTCACAGATTCACTGAAGCTTTCTTT. Translating gives CASSTHRFTEAFF. The chain combines TRBV6-6 with TRBJ1-1, with D unresolved. This CDR3 spans 13 amino acids. Trimming cost V 5 bases and J 4 bases, with 11 bases left between them. Germline values: CDR1 MNHNY, CDR2 SVGAGI (reference sequence).

The chain uses TRBV7-9 and TRBJ2-2; D ambiguous. CDR1 is SEHNR, CDR2 FQNEAQ, per germline (reference sequence). Trimming stripped 5 bases from V and 0 bases from J, with 10 bases between. The length of the CDR3 is 15 residues. The CDR3 sequence is CASSQTWANTGELFF. The CDR3 DNA is TGTGCCAGCAGCCAGACATGGGCGAACACCGGGGAGCTGTTTTTT. The variable domain in full, with the rest retrieved from reference TRBV7-9 and TRBJ2-2, is DTGVSQNPRHKITKRGQNVTFRCDPISEHNRLYWYRQTLGQGPEFLTYFQNEAQLEKSRLLSDRFSAERPKGSFSTLEIQRTEQGDSAMYLCASSQTWANTGELFFGEGSRLTVL.

The rearrangement joins TRBV23-1 to TRBJ1-5; 10 bases line up with TRBD1. TRBV23-1 is recorded as an ORF, its role being uncertain. The CDR3 loop spans 18 amino acids. V was pared by 4 bases and J by 4 bases, with 13 bases of the junction left unmatched. The CDR3 loop reads CASSPSIFRDRGNQPQHF. The CDR3 DNA reads as TGCGCCAGCAGTCCATCAATCTTCCGGGACAGGGGTAATCAGCCCCAGCATTTT.

J is TRBJ2-1 and V is TRBV27; a weak D match, TRBD2 (6 bases). CDR1 and CDR2 from the germline V gene are MNHEY and SMNVEV (reference sequence). The V and J ends lost 2 bases and 5 bases respectively, with 16 bases between them. The CDR3 has 16 residues. The CDR3 here is CASSLGRLNSDNEQFF. CDR3 nucleotides: TGTGCCAGCAGTTTAGGGAGGTTGAATAGCGACAATGAGCAGTTCTTC.

The chain links TRBV6-5 to TRBJ2-1; no clear D gene. Germline CDR1 reads MNHEY; CDR2 reads SVGAGI. Between the trimmed V and J ends, which lost 2 bases and 10 bases, there was a span of 12 bases. The CDR3 has 13 residues. The CDR3 coding sequence is TGTGCCAGCAGTTACGGTAGGAGTACCGAGCAGTTCTTC. The encoded protein is CASSYGRSTEQFF.

The rearrangement links TRBV9 to TRBJ2-2; D remains unclear. Germline values: CDR1 SGDLS, CDR2 YYNGEE. V was shortened by 5 bases and J by 3 bases, with 20 bases between the two germline ends. The CDR3 extends over 17 amino acids. CDR3 nucleotides: TGTGCCAGCAGTACCCCCGTGGGTAGCATTGACACCGGGGAGCTGTTTTTT. As protein: CASSTPVGSIDTGELFF. Full variable domain (remainder filled in from reference TRBV9 and TRBJ2-2): DSGVTQTPKHLITATGQRVTLRCSPRSGDLSVYWYQQSLDQGLQFLIQYYNGEERAKGNILERFSAQQFPDLHSELNLSSLELGDSALYFCASSTPVGSIDTGELFFGEGSRLTVL.

This chain uses TRBV5-1 with TRBJ2-6; D gene uncertain. Germline assignment: CDR1 SGHRS and CDR2 YFSETQ. Trimming pared 0 bases from V and 4 bases from J, leaving 8 bases between. CDR3 length equals 15 residues. The CDR3 spells CASSLVLSGANVLTF. The CDR3 coding sequence is TGCGCCAGCAGCTTGGTCTTGTCCGGGGCCAACGTCCTGACTTTC.

This rearrangement joins TRBV28 to TRBJ2-2; TRBD2 agrees at 11 bases. There are 16 residues in the CDR3. Germline V gene data show CDR1 as MDHEN and CDR2 as SYDVKM. V shed 5 bases and J 4 bases; nucleotides not matched to a gene: 6. This CDR3 reads CASSPHSGRGTGELFF. The DNA of the CDR3 is TGTGCCAGCAGTCCACATAGCGGGAGGGGCACCGGGGAGCTGTTTTTT.

Comment on this clone: This CDR3 is also generated by other DNA sequences in the sample. The chain has TRBV11-3 and TRBJ2-1; perhaps TRBD2 as D (5 bases). Between the trimmed V and J ends, which lost 1 base and 7 bases, there was a span of 8 bases. Germline CDR1 and CDR2: SGHNT and YENEEA. The CDR3 consists of 13 residues. CDR3 region: CASSLGAANEQFF. The CDR3 bases are TGTGCCAGCAGCTTAGGAGCGGCTAATGAGCAGTTCTTC.

The chain combines TRBV20-1 with TRBJ2-5; a weak D match, TRBD2 (7 bases). The CDR3 runs 9 residues. The germline V and J ends were trimmed by 7 bases and 9 bases, with 9 bases remaining between them. Per the germline V gene, CDR1 is DFQATT and CDR2 is SNEGSKA (reference sequence). CDR3 sequence: CSVGGAQYF. CDR3 sequence (DNA): TGCAGTGTAGGGGGGGCCCAGTACTTC.

Concerning this clone itself: This sample also contains other DNA sequences that code for the same CDR3. The chain combines TRBV19 with TRBJ2-7; possible D gene TRBD1, 5 bases. V lost 3 bases and J lost 3, with 9 bases in between. Looked up from germline, CDR1 is LNHDA and CDR2 is SQIVND (reference sequence). The length of the CDR3 is 13 residues. The CDR3 spells CASSIGQGYEQYF. The CDR3 nucleotides read TGTGCCAGTAGTATCGGGCAGGGCTACGAGCAGTACTTC.